This T cell receptor (beta chain) was recovered during a study of blood T cell repertoires in COVID-19. The overall study: Acute-phase and convalescent COVID-19 samples originated in the United States, Italy and Spain.

The CDR3 length is 14 residues. Germline loops: CDR1 SGHTA, CDR2 FQGTGA. V was clipped by 4 bases and J by 4 bases; unmatched bases: 5. Profiling relied on immunoSEQ multiplex PCR, and the TCRdb table lists in-frame clones only, not all of them. This table has about 250,000 clones, 80% to 90% appearing once. The chain recombines TRBV7-3 with TRBJ1-1; TRBD1 agrees at 8 bases. What was sequenced was PBMCs or T cells enriched from blood (not recorded which). The source of this sequence is a woman between 18 and 30 years old who had recovered from COVID-19. The CDR3 spells CASSSTGASTEAFF. The CDR3 nucleotides are TGTGCCAGCAGCTCGACAGGGGCGAGCACTGAAGCTTTCTTT.